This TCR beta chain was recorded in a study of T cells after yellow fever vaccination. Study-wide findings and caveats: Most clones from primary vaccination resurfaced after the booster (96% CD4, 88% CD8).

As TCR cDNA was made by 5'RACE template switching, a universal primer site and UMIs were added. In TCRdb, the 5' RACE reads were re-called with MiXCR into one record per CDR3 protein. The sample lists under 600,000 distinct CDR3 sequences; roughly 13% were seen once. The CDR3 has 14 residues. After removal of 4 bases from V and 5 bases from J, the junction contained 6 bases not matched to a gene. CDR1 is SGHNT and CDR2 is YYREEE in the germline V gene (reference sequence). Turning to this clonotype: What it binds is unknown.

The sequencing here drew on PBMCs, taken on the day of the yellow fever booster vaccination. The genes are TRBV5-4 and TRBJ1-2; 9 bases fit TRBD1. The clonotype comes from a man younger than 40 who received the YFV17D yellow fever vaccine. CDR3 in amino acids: CASSPGTGSYGYTF. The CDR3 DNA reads TGTGCCAGCAGCCCCGGGACAGGGAGTTATGGCTACACCTTC.